The 14 T cell receptor beta chains below come from one sample, sequenced in a study of OX40 agonist ivuxolimab in advanced cancers. Sequenced by immunoSEQ multiplex PCR; TCRdb stores in-frame clones only, minus some. The sample holds approximately 70,000 clones, about 81% seen once. The input for sequencing was CD4+ or CD8+ T cells sorted from blood, taken in a trial of the OX40 agonist ivuxolimab. These receptor sequences come from an adult with an advanced solid tumor such as melanoma, head and neck, liver or kidney cancer.

The J gene is TRBJ1-4, the V gene TRBV7-9; D possibly corresponds to TRBD1 (5 bases). The CDR3 length is 15 residues. The ends were cut back, 5 bases at V and 1 base at J, with 11 bases in the middle. Per the germline V gene, CDR1 is SEHNR and CDR2 is FQNEAQ (reference sequence). The chain's CDR3 is CASSPPGGTNEKLFF. CDR3 coding DNA: TGTGCCAGCAGCCCCCCGGGGGGAACTAATGAAAAACTGTTTTTT.

The rearrangement links TRBV30 to TRBJ1-1, with no clear D. The V end lost 4 bases, the J end lost 1 base, and 10 bases lay between the germline ends. The CDR3 sequence is 13 residues long. Germline loops: CDR1 GTSNPN, CDR2 SVGIG (reference sequence). Written as DNA, the CDR3 is TGTGCCTGGACCTTAACAGCGAACACTGAAGCTTTCTTT. This gives the protein CAWTLTANTEAFF.

The V and J genes are TRBV11-2 and TRBJ1-4; D not resolved. Per germline, CDR1 SGHAT and CDR2 FQNNGV. The CDR3 consists of 16 residues. With 7 bases removed from V and 0 bases from J, the gap between germline ends came to 15 bases. CDR3 amino acids: CASTSLRGATNEKLFF. CDR3 DNA: TGTGCCAGCACCTCCCTCCGGGGAGCAACTAATGAAAAACTGTTTTTT.

CDR3 in DNA: TGCGCCAGCAGCCACCCTGCCAGGGGAACCGGGGAGCTGTTTTTT. Amino acid sequence: CASSHPARGTGELFF. V usage is TRBV4-1 and J usage is TRBJ2-2, with TRBD1 as a possible D gene (6 bases). Trimming took off 3 bases at V and 5 bases at J, with 13 bases between the two ends. CDR1 and CDR2 from the germline V gene are MGHRA and YSYEKL. The CDR3 runs 15 residues.

The chain couples TRBV7-9 to TRBJ2-1; unclear D gene. Trimming shortened V by 2 bases and J by 5 bases, and 7 bases separated the two germline ends. The germline V gene has CDR1 SEHNR and CDR2 FQNEAQ (reference sequence). The CDR3 loop spans 13 amino acids. CDR3: CASSLQVNNEQFF. CDR3 DNA sequence: TGTGCCAGCAGCTTACAGGTAAACAATGAGCAGTTCTTC.

The J gene is TRBJ1-5, the V gene TRBV18; D possibly corresponds to TRBD1 (5 bases). V was pared by 6 bases and J by 9 bases, with 12 bases between. CDR3 size: 12 residues. The germline V gene has CDR1 KGHSH and CDR2 LQKENI. The CDR3 reads CASSLGERPQHF. In DNA, the CDR3 is TGTGCCAGCTCGCTAGGGGAGAGGCCCCAGCATTTT.

The rearrangement joins TRBV11-1 to TRBJ2-2; D gene unclear. This CDR3 has 12 amino acids. The germline V gene encodes CDR1 SGHAT and CDR2 FQDESV (reference sequence). Between the trimmed V and J ends, which lost 3 bases and 12 bases, there was a span of 11 bases. CDR3 region: CASSFSVSKLFF. CDR3 DNA sequence: TGTGCCAGCAGCTTCAGCGTTTCGAAGCTGTTTTTT.

Only a few counts were recorded for this clone. The gene calls are TRBV19 and TRBJ2-3; TRBD2 is a possible D gene (5 bases). The CDR3 contains 15 residues. Germline V gene lookup returns CDR1 LNHDA and CDR2 SQIVND (reference sequence). V was trimmed by 1 base and J by 1 base, leaving 9 bases between them. The CDR3 DNA reads TGTGCCAGTAGTATAGTCGGTAGCGGCACAGATACGCAGTATTTT. Protein product: CASSIVGSGTDTQYF.

The chain uses TRBV7-8 and TRBJ2-7; TRBD1 or TRBD2 may be the D gene (5 bases each). V was trimmed by 3 bases and J by 3 bases, leaving 9 bases between them. Germline V gives CDR1 SGHVS, CDR2 FQNEAQ. The CDR3 is 13 residues long. CDR3: CASSFGTYYEQYF. The CDR3 DNA sequence: TGTGCCAGCAGCTTTGGGACGTACTACGAGCAGTACTTC.

V usage is TRBV27 and J usage is TRBJ2-5, with TRBD2 matching over 7 bases. V lost 1 base and J lost 5; bases outside the gene matches: 4. This CDR3 comprises 14 residues. The germline V gene encodes CDR1 MNHEY and CDR2 SMNVEV (reference sequence). The CDR3 loop reads CASSLWAGVETQYF. In nucleotides, the CDR3 is TGTGCCAGCAGTTTATGGGCGGGGGTTGAGACCCAGTACTTC.

This clone appeared a few times. V and J are TRBV4-1 and TRBJ1-3; 8 bases map to TRBD1. The J segment lost 7 bases and the V segment lost 0 bases, leaving 5 bases of the junction unmatched. The CDR3 has 15 residues. CDR1 and CDR2 (germline): MGHRA, YSYEKL. The CDR3 is CASSQDLRTGNTIYF. CDR3 coding DNA: TGCGCCAGCAGCCAAGATTTGAGGACAGGGAACACCATATATTTT.

The V gene is TRBV14, the J gene TRBJ2-1; D perhaps matches TRBD1 (6 bases). There are 15 residues in the CDR3. Germline V lookup: CDR1 SGHDN, CDR2 FVKESK. Trimming stripped 9 bases from V and 0 bases from J, with 15 bases between. CDR3 sequence reads: CASSSLDSSYNEQFF. CDR3 coding DNA: TGTGCCAGTTCTAGTCTGGACAGCTCCTACAATGAGCAGTTCTTC.

This chain links TRBV18 with TRBJ2-7, with TRBD1 matching over 7 bases. The germline gives CDR1 KGHSH, CDR2 LQKENI. J was trimmed by 7 bases and V by 6 bases; bases with no gene match: 6. The CDR3 has 12 residues. The CDR3 region is CASSPDREEQYV. CDR3 DNA: TGTGCCAGCTCCCCCGACAGGGAGGAGCAGTACGTC.

The rearrangement joins TRBV6-5 to TRBJ2-6; the D gene could be TRBD1 or TRBD2 (5 bases each). Germline CDR1 MNHEY, CDR2 SVGAGI. The V end was cut by 2 bases, the J end by 0 bases, with 8 bases between. The CDR3 is made up of 16 amino acids. The DNA for the CDR3 is TGTGCCAGCAGTTACGTAGGGACCTCTGGGGCCAACGTCCTGACTTTC. It translates to CASSYVGTSGANVLTF.